This is a list of T cell receptor beta chains from one sample in a study of cytomegalovirus exposure and HLA in healthy donors. The assay was immunoSEQ multiplex PCR, and TCRdb's table has in-frame clones only and misses some. The table has about 52,000 clones, 72% seen once. Sequenced input: PBMCs. Every receptor here comes from a woman between 45 and 60 years old in good health and CMV-seronegative. Each CDR3 is given with its conserved first and last residue. D genes are given only for firm matches. The listing skips clone size in some rows; elsewhere it reads once, few, many or a size class.

v_call	d_call	clone_size	j_call	cdr3_aa	cdr3_nt
TRBV7-9	TRBD2	few	TRBJ2-5	CASSLVAGLAGLETQYF	TGTGCCAGCAGCTTAGTTGCGGGACTAGCGGGATTAGAGACCCAGTACTTC
TRBV28	NA	few	TRBJ1-1	CASSSRYTEAFF	TGTGCCAGCAGTTCCCGGTACACTGAAGCTTTCTTT
TRBV2	NA	few	TRBJ1-5	CASSDLAQPQHF	TGTGCCAGCAGTGATTTGGCTCAGCCCCAGCATTTT
TRBV19	TRBD1	few	TRBJ1-1	CATGTGGSPEAFF	TGTGCCACCGGGACAGGGGGCAGCCCTGAAGCTTTCTTT
TRBV7-2	NA	few	TRBJ2-7	CASSSQGSSSYEQYF	TGTGCCAGCAGCTCACAGGGATCGAGCTCCTACGAGCAGTACTTC
TRBV9	TRBD2	NA	TRBJ2-5	CASSVEGTKETQYF	TGTGCCAGCAGCGTAGAAGGGACTAAGGAGACCCAGTACTTC
TRBV6-5	NA	NA	TRBJ2-7	CASSTASESYEQYF	TGTGCCAGCAGTACCGCTAGCGAGTCCTACGAGCAGTACTTC
TRBV19	NA	NA	TRBJ2-5	CASSLRETQYF	TGTGCCAGTAGTCTCAGGGAGACCCAGTACTTC
TRBV5-1	TRBD1	few	TRBJ1-2	CASSPRTGGHGYTF	TGCGCCAGCAGCCCACGGACAGGGGGCCATGGCTACACCTTC
TRBV5-1	TRBD2	NA	TRBJ2-5	CASMVASGKETQYF	TGCGCCAGCATGGTGGCAAGCGGGAAAGAGACCCAGTACTTC
TRBV2	NA	NA	TRBJ1-5	CASRIRGSDQPQHF	TGTGCCAGCAGAATACGAGGATCGGATCAGCCCCAGCATTTT
TRBV28	NA	NA	TRBJ1-2	CASKKNGGAVYGYTF	TGTGCCAGCAAAAAAAATGGGGGCGCAGTCTATGGCTACACCTTC
TRBV19	TRBD1	NA	TRBJ1-3	CASSSLGQGSHASGNTIYF	TGTGCCAGTAGTAGTCTTGGACAGGGATCTCATGCCTCTGGAAACACCATATATTTT
TRBV19	TRBD1	NA	TRBJ2-3	CASTPDRIGDTQYF	TGTGCCAGTACCCCGGACAGGATTGGAGATACGCAGTATTTT
TRBV5-1	TRBD1	NA	TRBJ2-3	CASSRGQGVDTQYF	TGCGCCAGCAGCAGGGGACAGGGGGTAGATACGCAGTATTTT
TRBV9	TRBD2	NA	TRBJ2-3	CASSVEGLAGTDTQYF	TGTGCCAGCAGCGTAGAGGGACTAGCGGGGACAGATACGCAGTATTTT
TRBV9	NA	NA	TRBJ1-6	CASSVESESNSPLHF	TGTGCCAGCAGCGTAGAGTCCGAGAGTAATTCACCCCTCCACTTT
TRBV10-2	TRBD2	NA	TRBJ2-1	CASSQAGVSGNEQFF	TGCGCCAGCAGTCAAGCGGGGGTCTCCGGGAATGAGCAGTTCTTC